These T cell receptor beta chains were read from a single sample in a study of shared clonotypes between healthy human individuals. The repertoire was sequenced with immunoSEQ multiplex PCR; TCRdb's copy has only in-frame clones and lacks some. The sample comprises 2 million to 2.5 million clones, 93% of which are singletons, and under 0.45% rests with the top ten. Sequencing input: naive CD4+ T cells from PBMCs. These receptors were collected from a man aged 18 to 30 in good health. Some clones in this sample may be carry-over from other donors' samples. CDR3s include the opening cysteine and the closing phenylalanine or tryptophan. The D gene is left open where the match is weak. Where a row states a size, it is once, few, many or the class of an expanded clone; other rows omit it.

D gene: .
clone size: .
J gene: TRBJ1-2
V gene: TRBV21-1
CDR3 protein: CASSPHGYTF
CDR3 DNA: TGTGCCAGCAGCCCGCATGGCTACACCTTC

D gene: .
clone size: .
J gene: TRBJ2-7
V gene: TRBV18
CDR3 protein: CASSPAGPYEQYF
CDR3 DNA: TGTGCCAGCTCACCAGCGGGGCCCTACGAGCAGTACTTC

D gene: TRBD2
clone size: .
J gene: TRBJ2-3
V gene: TRBV28
CDR3 protein: CASSPLQGLAGGPITDTQYF
CDR3 DNA: TGTGCCAGCAGCCCCCTCCAGGGACTAGCGGGAGGGCCGATCACAGATACGCAGTATTTT

D gene: .
clone size: .
J gene: TRBJ1-4
V gene: TRBV9
CDR3 protein: CASSRVANEKLFF
CDR3 DNA: TGTGCCAGCTCCAGGGTAGCTAATGAAAAACTGTTTTTT

D gene: .
clone size: few
J gene: TRBJ1-2
V gene: TRBV7-3
CDR3 protein: CASSQTGQSLYGYTF
CDR3 DNA: TGTGCCAGCAGCCAAACCGGACAGAGCCTCTATGGCTACACCTTC

D gene: .
clone size: .
J gene: TRBJ2-1
V gene: TRBV2
CDR3 protein: CASTEGGTYSEQFF
CDR3 DNA: TGTGCCAGCACTGAGGGGGGGACTTATAGTGAGCAGTTCTTC

D gene: TRBD2
clone size: .
J gene: TRBJ2-7
V gene: TRBV5-4
CDR3 protein: CASSTTSGSDEQYF
CDR3 DNA: TGTGCCAGCTCAACGACTAGCGGGAGTGACGAGCAGTACTTC

D gene: .
clone size: .
J gene: TRBJ2-4
V gene: TRBV7-3
CDR3 protein: CASSPGTAKNIQYF
CDR3 DNA: TGTGCCAGCAGCCCCGGGACGGCTAAAAACATTCAGTACTTC

D gene: .
clone size: once
J gene: TRBJ2-1
V gene: TRBV5-4
CDR3 protein: CASSLTLLSYNEQFF
CDR3 DNA: TGTGCCAGCAGCTTGACTCTCCTCTCGTACAATGAGCAGTTCTTC

D gene: .
clone size: .
J gene: TRBJ2-3
V gene: TRBV15
CDR3 protein: CATSRAQTASTDTQYF
CDR3 DNA: TGTGCCACCAGCAGAGCGCAGACCGCTTCCACAGATACGCAGTATTTT

D gene: TRBD2
clone size: .
J gene: TRBJ2-3
V gene: TRBV7-9
CDR3 protein: CASRPGLASPDTQYF
CDR3 DNA: TGTGCCAGCAGACCCGGACTAGCGTCCCCAGATACGCAGTATTTT

D gene: .
clone size: .
J gene: TRBJ2-5
V gene: TRBV28
CDR3 protein: CASSLNRGAGEETQYF
CDR3 DNA: TGTGCCAGCAGTTTAAATCGGGGGGCAGGGGAAGAGACCCAGTACTTC

D gene: .
clone size: .
J gene: TRBJ2-1
V gene: TRBV7-3
CDR3 protein: CASSFPQGEGANEQFF
CDR3 DNA: TGTGCCAGCAGCTTCCCCCAGGGGGAGGGGGCCAATGAGCAGTTCTTC

D gene: .
clone size: .
J gene: TRBJ1-1
V gene: TRBV7-8
CDR3 protein: CASSLVTGNTEAFF
CDR3 DNA: TGTGCCAGCAGCTTAGTTACAGGGAACACTGAAGCTTTCTTT

D gene: TRBD2
clone size: .
J gene: TRBJ2-5
V gene: TRBV15
CDR3 protein: CATSGGLAGVEETQYF
CDR3 DNA: TGTGCCACCAGCGGAGGACTAGCGGGAGTTGAAGAGACCCAGTACTTC

D gene: .
clone size: .
J gene: TRBJ2-7
V gene: TRBV28
CDR3 protein: CASSSHISYEQYF
CDR3 DNA: TGTGCCAGCAGTTCTCACATTAGCTACGAGCAGTACTTC

D gene: TRBD1
clone size: .
J gene: TRBJ2-7
V gene: TRBV28
CDR3 protein: CASSSGTGLYEQYF
CDR3 DNA: TGTGCCAGCAGTTCCGGGACAGGACTTTACGAGCAGTACTTC

D gene: .
clone size: .
J gene: TRBJ1-4
V gene: TRBV5-6
CDR3 protein: CASSLRVAGSNEKLFF
CDR3 DNA: TGTGCCAGCAGCTTGAGGGTGGCCGGATCTAATGAAAAACTGTTTTTT

D gene: .
clone size: once
J gene: TRBJ2-6
V gene: TRBV4-3
CDR3 protein: CASSRGWDSGANVLTF
CDR3 DNA: TGCGCCAGCAGCCGGGGGTGGGACTCTGGGGCCAACGTCCTGACTTTC

D gene: .
clone size: .
J gene: TRBJ1-4
V gene: TRBV2
CDR3 protein: CASSEDRSNEKLFF
CDR3 DNA: TGTGCCAGCAGTGAAGACAGGAGTAATGAAAAACTGTTTTTT

D gene: TRBD2
clone size: .
J gene: TRBJ2-1
V gene: TRBV29-1
CDR3 protein: CSVEDNSGNEQFF
CDR3 DNA: TGCAGCGTTGAAGACAATAGCGGGAATGAGCAGTTCTTC

D gene: TRBD1
clone size: .
J gene: TRBJ1-4
V gene: TRBV6-7
CDR3 protein: CASTGTDYNEKLFF
CDR3 DNA: TGTGCCAGCACCGGGACAGACTACAATGAAAAACTGTTTTTT

D gene: TRBD1
clone size: .
J gene: TRBJ1-2
V gene: TRBV5-4
CDR3 protein: CASSLDRGYNYGYTF
CDR3 DNA: TGTGCCAGCAGCTTGGACAGGGGATATAACTATGGCTACACCTTC

D gene: TRBD1
clone size: few
J gene: TRBJ1-5
V gene: TRBV2
CDR3 protein: CASRDRRRNQPQHF
CDR3 DNA: TGTGCCAGCAGGGACAGGCGACGCAATCAGCCCCAGCATTTT

D gene: TRBD1
clone size: .
J gene: TRBJ2-7
V gene: TRBV18
CDR3 protein: CASSQTGTRAYEQYF
CDR3 DNA: TGTGCCAGCTCACAGACAGGGACACGAGCCTACGAGCAGTACTTC

D gene: .
clone size: .
J gene: TRBJ1-2
V gene: TRBV6-1
CDR3 protein: CASRRQGRNYGYTF
CDR3 DNA: TGTGCCAGCAGAAGGCAGGGGCGAAACTATGGCTACACCTTC

D gene: .
clone size: few
J gene: TRBJ2-1
V gene: TRBV27
CDR3 protein: CASSFQGTLQYEQFF
CDR3 DNA: TGTGCCAGCAGTTTTCAGGGAACTTTACAATATGAGCAGTTCTTC

D gene: .
clone size: .
J gene: TRBJ1-2
V gene: TRBV7-9
CDR3 protein: CASSQSAGRYRNGYTF
CDR3 DNA: TGTGCCAGCAGCCAATCCGCAGGGAGATACAGAAATGGCTACACCTTC

D gene: .
clone size: .
J gene: TRBJ1-1
V gene: TRBV19
CDR3 protein: CASRYRWDGPGAFF
CDR3 DNA: TGTGCCAGTAGGTATCGTTGGGACGGACCGGGGGCTTTCTTT

D gene: TRBD2
clone size: once
J gene: TRBJ2-7
V gene: TRBV6-6
CDR3 protein: CASSYASGTPYEQYF
CDR3 DNA: TGTGCCAGCAGTTACGCTAGCGGGACGCCCTACGAGCAGTACTTC

D gene: .
clone size: .
J gene: TRBJ2-3
V gene: TRBV6-1
CDR3 protein: CASSKTTDTQYF
CDR3 DNA: TGTGCCAGCAGTAAGACCACAGATACGCAGTATTTT

D gene: TRBD1
clone size: .
J gene: TRBJ1-2
V gene: TRBV5-1
CDR3 protein: CASSSPGTGEDYTF
CDR3 DNA: TGCGCCAGCAGCTCACCCGGGACAGGGGAGGACTACACCTTC